The 18 T cell receptor beta chains reported below all come from one sample, sequenced in a study of lymphopenia after photon versus proton radiotherapy. The data were produced by immunoSEQ multiplex PCR, yet TCRdb's version contains in-frame clones alone and is incomplete. The sample lists about 24,000 clones, around four fifths seen once, with 24% in the top ten. This sample comprised peripheral blood, obtained from a patient treated with photon-based radiotherapy. These receptor sequences come from a middle-aged man with gastric cancer.

This clone was recorded once. The chain is built from TRBV5-1 and TRBJ2-3; 10 nucleotides align to TRBD2. The CDR3 covers 19 residues. Trimming at V came to 2 bases and at J to 0 bases, leaving 12 bases not matched to a gene. CDR1 and CDR2 (germline): SGHRS, YFSETQ. CDR3 bases: TGCGCCAGCAGCTTAAGTGTCGGGCTAGCGGGGGCCAGCACAGATACGCAGTATTTT. The encoded protein is CASSLSVGLAGASTDTQYF.

V and J are TRBV19 and TRBJ1-1, with D perhaps matching TRBD1 (6 bases). V shed 9 bases and J shed 1 base, with 12 bases lying between them. CDR3 size: 13 residues. Germline CDR1 LNHDA, CDR2 SQIVND (reference sequence). For the CDR3, the DNA is TGTGCCAGGGAATCGACAGGGAACACTGAAGCTTTCTTT. It yields the protein CARESTGNTEAFF.

This clone was seen once. This rearrangement joins TRBV18 to TRBJ2-3, with 7 bases aligning to TRBD2. Per germline, CDR1 KGHSH and CDR2 LQKENI. This CDR3 region has 14 residues. J was trimmed by 1 base and V by 2 bases; bases with no gene match: 0. The CDR3 protein is CASSPGGGTDTQYF. In nucleotides, the CDR3 is TGTGCCAGCTCACCAGGGGGGGGCACAGATACGCAGTATTTT.

The V and J genes are TRBV2 and TRBJ1-5; a weak D match, TRBD1 (6 bases). V was cut by 6 bases and J by 5 bases, with 17 bases left in between. The germline CDR1 and CDR2 sequences are SNHLY and FYNNEI. This CDR3 is 15 amino acids long. The CDR3 nucleotides are TGTGCCAGCAGGGATCACACAGGGACCCATCAGCCCCAGCATTTT. Its protein product is CASRDHTGTHQPQHF.

The chain's CDR3 is CASSPSQETQYF. As DNA, the CDR3 is TGTGCCAGCTCACCCTCCCAAGAGACCCAGTACTTC. The chain joins TRBV18 to TRBJ2-5; D not certain. The V end lost 3 bases, the J end lost 1 base, and 3 bases lay between the germline ends. From germline, CDR1 is KGHSH and CDR2 LQKENI. This CDR3 has 12 residues.

This chain joins TRBV4-1 and TRBJ2-5; 9 nucleotides align to TRBD2. In germline, CDR1 is MGHRA, CDR2 YSYEKL. Unmatched junction bases numbered 6, after V lost 0 bases and J lost 1 base. This CDR3 is built from 17 residues. In DNA, the CDR3 is TGCGCCAGCAGCCAAGATCCCGCGGGGGGGATCCAAGAGACCCAGTACTTC. This sequence encodes CASSQDPAGGIQETQYF.

This sequence joins TRBV9 and TRBJ1-2; D is perhaps TRBD1 (5 bases). The CDR3 totals 16 residues. The V gene lost 3 bases and the J gene lost 6 bases, with 21 bases spanning the gap. Germline CDR1 and CDR2: SGDLS and YYNGEE. The DNA of the CDR3 is TGTGCCAGCAGCGCGCCGCGTGAGGGGTTTGACGATGGCTACACCTTC. Translating gives CASSAPREGFDDGYTF.

The chain employs TRBV7-2 and TRBJ2-3; D possibly corresponds to TRBD2 (6 bases). V was trimmed by 3 bases and J by 1 base, leaving 8 bases between them. This CDR3 has 14 residues. The V gene's germline CDR1 is SGHTA and CDR2 FQGNSA. The CDR3 loop is CASSLRRGTDTQYF. In DNA form, the CDR3 reads TGTGCCAGCAGCTTGAGGAGGGGCACAGATACGCAGTATTTT. Drawing the rest from reference TRBV7-2 and TRBJ2-3, the complete variable domain is GAGVSQSPSNKVTEKGKDVELRCDPISGHTALYWYRQSLGQGLEFLIYFQGNSAPDKSGLPSDRFSAERTGGSVSTLTIQRTQQEDSAVYLCASSLRRGTDTQYFGPGTRLTVL.

This clone has just one count. The chain carries TRBV4-2 and TRBJ1-2; possible D gene TRBD1, 5 bases. V shed 3 bases and J shed 4 bases, with 18 bases lying between them. In germline, CDR1 is LGHNA, CDR2 YNFKEQ. The CDR3 totals 16 residues. This CDR3 reads CASSQIRGTAAYGYTF. Here the CDR3 DNA reads TGTGCCAGCAGCCAGATCCGGGGCACAGCCGCCTATGGCTACACCTTC.

The chain employs TRBV4-1 and TRBJ2-3; 7 nucleotides agree with TRBD2. In germline, CDR1 is MGHRA, CDR2 YSYEKL. The CDR3 has 15 residues. The V segment lost 2 bases and the J segment 3 bases; nucleotides outside the gene matches: 5. CDR3 in DNA: TGCGCCAGCAGCCAAACTAGCGAGGGTACAGATACGCAGTATTTT. Its protein product is CASSQTSEGTDTQYF.

This clone was seen a few times. The rearrangement links TRBV5-1 to TRBJ1-6; 8 bases line up with TRBD1. Germline V gene sequence: CDR1 SGHRS, CDR2 YFSETQ. The J segment lost 5 bases and the V segment lost 4 bases, leaving 5 bases of the junction unmatched. This CDR3 spans 15 amino acids. In nucleotides, the CDR3 is TGCGCCAGCAGCCGTCAGGGGGCTGATAATTCACCCCTCCACTTT. Translation gives CASSRQGADNSPLHF.

The CDR3 DNA sequence: TGTGCCAGCAGCTCCAGCGGCACCGGGGAGCTGTTTTTT. Translated, it gives CASSSSGTGELFF. V gene TRBV11-2 combines with J gene TRBJ2-2; perhaps TRBD2 as D (5 bases). The CDR3 covers 13 residues. The V gene lost 4 bases and the J gene lost 4 bases, with 7 bases spanning the gap. Germline V lookup: CDR1 SGHAT, CDR2 FQNNGV.

The V call is TRBV4-2, the J call TRBJ1-3, with a weak D call TRBD1 (5 bases). Trimming cost V 5 bases and J 0 bases, with 14 bases left between them. This CDR3 is 16 amino acids long. The germline V gene encodes CDR1 LGHNA and CDR2 YNFKEQ. Written as DNA, the CDR3 is TGTGCCAGCAGCTCCGCAGGGCTAAACTCTGGAAACACCATATATTTT. It translates to CASSSAGLNSGNTIYF.

CDR3 amino acids: CASSLGTASSNTEAFF. For the CDR3, the DNA is TGTGCCAGCAGCTTAGGCACAGCCTCGTCAAACACTGAAGCTTTCTTT. The chain uses TRBV5-4 and TRBJ1-1; D gene ambiguous. Deletions cut 2 bases from V and 2 bases from J, with 16 bases between. From germline, CDR1 is SGHNT and CDR2 YYREEE (reference sequence). This CDR3 is built from 16 residues.

The V gene is TRBV10-3, the J gene TRBJ1-5, with 10 bases aligning to TRBD1. Looked up from germline, CDR1 is ENHRY and CDR2 is SYGVKD. Losses at the gene ends were 11 bases for V and 4 bases for J; bases not matched to a gene: 17. The CDR3 length is 17 residues. CDR3 region: CASPTGGPWYGNQPQHF. The CDR3 nucleotides are TGTGCCTCGCCGACAGGGGGCCCTTGGTATGGGAATCAGCCCCAGCATTTT.

The J gene is TRBJ1-2, the V gene TRBV18; no clear D gene. The length of the CDR3 is 13 residues. CDR1 KGHSH and CDR2 LQKENI come from the germline V gene. V was pared by 3 bases and J by 6 bases, with 11 bases between. CDR3 sequence: CASSPAGTDGYTF. The CDR3 DNA is TGTGCCAGCTCACCTGCAGGAACAGATGGCTACACCTTC.

J is TRBJ1-3 and V is TRBV7-2; 7 bases align to TRBD1. J gave up 10 bases and V 3 bases, and 6 bases lay outside the gene matches. CDR3 length equals 13 residues. The germline V gene has CDR1 SGHTA and CDR2 FQGNSA. CDR3 nucleotides: TGTGCCAGCAGCTTTGACAGGGTGGAGACCATATATTTT. This encodes CASSFDRVETIYF.

The V and J genes are TRBV19 and TRBJ1-4; D is undetermined. V lost 5 bases, J lost 0 bases, and 13 bases lay in between. Germline CDR1 and CDR2: LNHDA and SQIVND (reference sequence). The CDR3 is made up of 16 amino acids. The CDR3 protein is CASSPDLSATNEKLFF. The CDR3 region has the DNA TGTGCCAGTAGTCCGGACCTGTCCGCAACTAATGAAAAACTGTTTTTT. Full variable domain (rest looked up from reference TRBV19 and TRBJ1-4): DGGITQSPKYLFRKEGQNVTLSCEQNLNHDAMYWYRQDPGQGLRLIYYSQIVNDFQKGDIAEGYSVSREKKESFPLTVTSAQKNPTAFYLCASSPDLSATNEKLFFGSGTQLSVL.